The rows below give T cell receptor beta chains drawn from one sample of a study of shared clonotypes between healthy human individuals. Repertoires were generated with immunoSEQ multiplex PCR, while TCRdb's copy carries only in-frame clones and drops some. The data show roughly 2,000,000 clones, roughly 93% seen once. Sequencing was done on a sample of naive CD8+ T cells from PBMCs. All receptors come from a young man in good health. Some clones in this sample may be carry-over from other donors' samples. CDR3s include the opening cysteine and the closing phenylalanine or tryptophan. The D gene is left open where the match is weak. Rows may omit the clone size; those that give it use once, few, many or a size class.

>TRBJ2-1|NA|NA|TRBV9
TGTGCCAGCAGCGTAGCTGACAGTACCTACAATGAGCAGTTCTTC
CASSVADSTYNEQFF
>TRBJ1-3|NA|NA|TRBV6-5
TGTGCCAGCAGTTACTCGGCGTTTAGGGCGGTCAACACCATATATTTT
CASSYSAFRAVNTIYF
>TRBJ2-4|NA|NA|TRBV6-1
TGTGCCAGCCGCTATGTAAACATTCAGTACTTC
CASRYVNIQYF
>TRBJ2-7|NA|TRBD1|TRBV27
TGTGCCAGCAGTGCAGGGACAGGGACGTACGAGCAGTACTTC
CASSAGTGTYEQYF
>TRBJ1-1|NA|TRBD1|TRBV27
TGTGCCAGCAGTTCCCTACAGGGGATCTTGAACACTGAAGCTTTCTTT
CASSSLQGILNTEAFF
>TRBJ1-1|once|TRBD1|TRBV28
TGTGCCAGCAGTTTAGGGGGGGACAGGTGGAACACTGAAGCTTTCTTT
CASSLGGDRWNTEAFF
>TRBJ2-3|NA|NA|TRBV4-1
TGCGCCAGCAGCCAAGATGCCCGGTATTTGGCAGATACGCAGTATTTT
CASSQDARYLADTQYF
>TRBJ2-7|NA|NA|TRBV27
TGTGCCAGCAGTTCCATCCGGGACTCTCCTTCCTACGAGCAGTACTTC
CASSSIRDSPSYEQYF
>TRBJ2-7|NA|NA|TRBV5-8
TGTGCCAGCAGCCTACCCCGAGGCCATACAAACCCCTACGAGCAGTACTTC
CASSLPRGHTNPYEQYF
>TRBJ1-1|NA|NA|TRBV27
TGTGCCAGCAGTTTATACAGGAACACTGAAGCTTTCTTT
CASSLYRNTEAFF
>TRBJ1-5|NA|NA|TRBV21-1
TGTGCCAGCAGCAAAGGGGGGGGTATAGGCAATCAGCCCCAGCATTTT
CASSKGGGIGNQPQHF
>TRBJ2-3|NA|NA|TRBV11-3
TGTGCCAGCAGCTCCCGGGACGGAAGCACAGATACGCAGTATTTT
CASSSRDGSTDTQYF
>TRBJ2-5|NA|TRBD2|TRBV4-1
TGCGCCAGCAGCCAAGACAAGGTAGCGGGAGTTACAGAGACCCAGTACTTC
CASSQDKVAGVTETQYF
>TRBJ2-3|NA|NA|TRBV27
TGTGCCAGCAGTACGTGGACTAGCACAGATACGCAGTATTTT
CASSTWTSTDTQYF
>TRBJ2-2|NA|NA|TRBV4-1
TGCGCCAGCAGCTCACATAACACCGGGGAGCTGTTTTTT
CASSSHNTGELFF
>TRBJ2-7|NA|NA|TRBV27
TGTGCCAGCAGTTACGGGGACTCGCCCTACGAGCAGTACTTC
CASSYGDSPYEQYF
>TRBJ2-7|NA|TRBD1|TRBV27
TGTGCCACCAGGGGGTCACCCCACGAGCAGTACTTC
CATRGSPHEQYF
>TRBJ1-1|NA|NA|TRBV19
TGTGCCAGTAGTATAGTAAGGGACCGGAACACTGAAGCTTTCTTT
CASSIVRDRNTEAFF
>TRBJ1-3|NA|NA|TRBV10-1
TGCGCCAGCACCCTCGAGGGGGGAACTGGAAACACCATATATTTT
CASTLEGGTGNTIYF
>TRBJ2-2|NA|NA|TRBV9
TGTGCCAGCAGCGTAGATCGGGGCCCCGGGGAGCTGTTTTTT
CASSVDRGPGELFF
>TRBJ1-2|NA|TRBD1|TRBV7-9
TGTGCCAGCAGCCCCGGGGGACAGGACGGCTACACCTTC
CASSPGGQDGYTF